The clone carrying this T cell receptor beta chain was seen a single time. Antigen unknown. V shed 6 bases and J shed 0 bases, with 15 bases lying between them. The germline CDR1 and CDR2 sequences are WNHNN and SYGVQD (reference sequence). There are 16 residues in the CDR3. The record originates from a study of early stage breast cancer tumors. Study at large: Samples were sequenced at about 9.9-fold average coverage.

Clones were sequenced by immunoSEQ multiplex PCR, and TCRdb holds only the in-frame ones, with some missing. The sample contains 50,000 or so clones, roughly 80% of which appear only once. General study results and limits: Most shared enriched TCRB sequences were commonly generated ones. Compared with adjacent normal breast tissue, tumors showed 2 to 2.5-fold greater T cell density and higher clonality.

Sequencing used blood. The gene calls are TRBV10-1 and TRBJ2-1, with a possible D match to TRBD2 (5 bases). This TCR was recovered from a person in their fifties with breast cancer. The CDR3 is CASSPNLARSYNEQFF. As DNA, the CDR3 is TGCGCCAGCAGCCCTAATCTAGCTCGCTCCTACAATGAGCAGTTCTTC.